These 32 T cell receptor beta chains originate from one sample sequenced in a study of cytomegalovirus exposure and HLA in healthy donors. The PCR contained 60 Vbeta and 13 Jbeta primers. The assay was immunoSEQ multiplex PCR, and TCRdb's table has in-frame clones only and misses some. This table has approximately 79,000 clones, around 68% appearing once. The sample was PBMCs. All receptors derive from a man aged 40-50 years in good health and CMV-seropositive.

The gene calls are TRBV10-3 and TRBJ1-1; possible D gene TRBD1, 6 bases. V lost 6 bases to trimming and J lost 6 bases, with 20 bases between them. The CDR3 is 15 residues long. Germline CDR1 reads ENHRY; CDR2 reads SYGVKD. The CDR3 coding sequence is TGTGCCATCAGCGGCAACAGGGCCCGGGAGGCTGAAGCTTTCTTT. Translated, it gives CAISGNRAREAEAFF.

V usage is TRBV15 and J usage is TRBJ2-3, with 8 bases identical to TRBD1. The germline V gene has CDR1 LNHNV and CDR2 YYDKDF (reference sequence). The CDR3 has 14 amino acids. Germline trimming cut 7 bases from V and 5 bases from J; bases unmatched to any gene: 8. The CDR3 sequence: CATNVKQGVDTQYF. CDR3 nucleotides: TGTGCCACCAATGTAAAACAGGGGGTAGATACGCAGTATTTT.

CDR3 amino acids: CASRDREDGYTF. The CDR3 DNA is TGTGCCAGCCGGGACAGGGAGGATGGCTACACCTTC. V usage is TRBV18 and J usage is TRBJ1-2; 9 bases agree with TRBD1. Losses at the gene ends were 8 bases for V and 6 bases for J; bases not matched to a gene: 4. CDR1 and CDR2 from the germline V gene are KGHSH and LQKENI. The CDR3 consists of 12 residues.

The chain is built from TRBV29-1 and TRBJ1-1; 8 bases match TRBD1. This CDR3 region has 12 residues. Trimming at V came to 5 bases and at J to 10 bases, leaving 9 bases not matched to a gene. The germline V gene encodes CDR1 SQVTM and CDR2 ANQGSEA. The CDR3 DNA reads TGCAGCGTTCGGTTGGACACAGGGGGAGCTTTCTTT. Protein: CSVRLDTGGAFF.

The CDR3 is CASKEAGDLEETQYF. CDR3 DNA: TGTGCCAGTAAAGAGGCGGGGGACCTAGAGGAGACCCAGTACTTC. The chain has TRBV19 and TRBJ2-5; 7 nucleotides agree with TRBD2. The CDR3 runs 15 residues. The germline CDR1 and CDR2 sequences are LNHDA and SQIVND (reference sequence). J gave up 5 bases and V 7 bases, and 13 bases lay outside the gene matches.

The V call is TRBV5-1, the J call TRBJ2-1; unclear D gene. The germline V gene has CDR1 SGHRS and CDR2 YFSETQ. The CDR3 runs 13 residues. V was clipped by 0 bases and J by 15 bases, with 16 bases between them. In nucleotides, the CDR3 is TGCGCCAGCAGCTTGGCCGCACAGAGTCTTCCGTTCTTC. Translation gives CASSLAAQSLPFF. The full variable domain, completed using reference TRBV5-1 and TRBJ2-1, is KAGVTQTPRYLIKTRGQQVTLSCSPISGHRSVSWYQQTPGQGLQFLFEYFSETQRNKGNFPGRFSGRQFSNSRSEMNVSTLELGDSALYLCASSLAAQSLPFFGPGTRLTVL.

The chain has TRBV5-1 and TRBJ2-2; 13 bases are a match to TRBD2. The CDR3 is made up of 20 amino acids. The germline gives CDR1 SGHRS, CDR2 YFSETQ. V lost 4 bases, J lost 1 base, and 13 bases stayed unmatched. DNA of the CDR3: TGCGCCAGCAGCAGGACTTCGGGACTAGCGGGGCGGGTGAACACCGGGGAGCTGTTTTTT. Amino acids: CASSRTSGLAGRVNTGELFF.

The CDR3 bases are TGTGCCAGCAGCTTGGACGGGGTTGATAACACCGGGGAGCTGTTTTTT. Translation gives CASSLDGVDNTGELFF. The chain employs TRBV5-4 and TRBJ2-2; a weak D match, TRBD2 (5 bases). CDR1 is SGHNT, CDR2 YYREEE, per germline (reference sequence). V lost 0 bases, J lost 2 bases, and 11 bases lay in between. This CDR3 comprises 16 residues.

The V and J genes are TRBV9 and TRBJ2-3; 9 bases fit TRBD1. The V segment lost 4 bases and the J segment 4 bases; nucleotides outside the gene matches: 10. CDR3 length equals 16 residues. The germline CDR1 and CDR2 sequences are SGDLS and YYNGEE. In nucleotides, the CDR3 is TGTGCCAGCAGCTTGAGGGGGGACAGGGTCGCAGATACGCAGTATTTT. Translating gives CASSLRGDRVADTQYF. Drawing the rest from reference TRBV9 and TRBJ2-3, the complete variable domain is DSGVTQTPKHLITATGQRVTLRCSPRSGDLSVYWYQQSLDQGLQFLIQYYNGEERAKGNILERFSAQQFPDLHSELNLSSLELGDSALYFCASSLRGDRVADTQYFGPGTRLTVL.

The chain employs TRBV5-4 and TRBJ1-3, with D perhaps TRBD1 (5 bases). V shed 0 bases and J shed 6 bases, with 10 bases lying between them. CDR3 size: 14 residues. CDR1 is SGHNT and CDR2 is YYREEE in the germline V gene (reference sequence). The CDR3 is CASSLEGGANTIYF. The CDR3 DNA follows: TGTGCCAGCAGCTTGGAGGGAGGGGCAAACACCATATATTTT.

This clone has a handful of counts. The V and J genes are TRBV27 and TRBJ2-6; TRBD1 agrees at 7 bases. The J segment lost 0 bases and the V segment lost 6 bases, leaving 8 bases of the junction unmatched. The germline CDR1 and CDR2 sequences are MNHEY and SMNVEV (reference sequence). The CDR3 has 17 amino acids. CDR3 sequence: CASSTDRVVSGANVLTF. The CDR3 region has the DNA TGTGCCAGCAGCACTGACAGGGTAGTCTCTGGGGCCAACGTCCTGACTTTC. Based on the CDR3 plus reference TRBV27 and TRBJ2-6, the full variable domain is EAQVTQNPRYLITVTGKKLTVTCSQNMNHEYMSWYRQDPGLGLRQIYYSMNVEVTDKGDVPEGYKVSRKEKRNFPLILESPSPNQTSLYFCASSTDRVVSGANVLTFGAGSRLTVL.

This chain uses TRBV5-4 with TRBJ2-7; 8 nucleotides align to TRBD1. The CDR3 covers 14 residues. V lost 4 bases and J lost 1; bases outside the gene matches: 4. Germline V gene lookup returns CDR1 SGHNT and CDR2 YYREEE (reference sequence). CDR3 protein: CASSAWDRSYEQYF. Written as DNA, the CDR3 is TGTGCCAGCAGCGCATGGGACAGGTCCTACGAGCAGTACTTC.

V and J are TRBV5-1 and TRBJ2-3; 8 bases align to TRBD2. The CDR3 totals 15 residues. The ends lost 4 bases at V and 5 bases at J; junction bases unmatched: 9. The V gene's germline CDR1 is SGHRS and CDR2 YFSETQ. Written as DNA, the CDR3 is TGCGCCAGCAGCCTCCTTACTAGCGGCCGAGATACGCAGTATTTT. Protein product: CASSLLTSGRDTQYF.

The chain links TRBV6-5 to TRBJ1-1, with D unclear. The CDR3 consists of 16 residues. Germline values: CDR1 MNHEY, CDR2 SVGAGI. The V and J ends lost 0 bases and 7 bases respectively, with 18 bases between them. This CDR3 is CASSYSWNLGGFEAFF. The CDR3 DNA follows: TGTGCCAGCAGTTACTCGTGGAATCTAGGCGGCTTTGAAGCTTTCTTT.

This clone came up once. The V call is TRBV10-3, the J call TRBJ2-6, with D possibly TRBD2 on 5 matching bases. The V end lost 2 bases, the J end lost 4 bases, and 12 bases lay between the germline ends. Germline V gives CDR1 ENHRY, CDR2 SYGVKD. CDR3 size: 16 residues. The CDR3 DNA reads TGTGCCATCAGTGAGAGGTCCGGGATCGGGGCCAACGTCCTGACTTTC. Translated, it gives CAISERSGIGANVLTF.

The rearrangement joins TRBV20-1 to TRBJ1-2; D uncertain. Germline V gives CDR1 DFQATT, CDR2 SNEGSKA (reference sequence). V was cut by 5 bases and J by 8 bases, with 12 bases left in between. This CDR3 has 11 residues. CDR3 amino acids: CSAQDNWGYTF. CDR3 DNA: TGCAGTGCTCAAGACAATTGGGGCTACACCTTC.

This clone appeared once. As DNA, the CDR3 is TGTGCCAGCAGCCGCGGGGAGAAAGAGACCCAGTACTTC. Its translation is CASSRGEKETQYF. This sequence joins TRBV11-2 and TRBJ2-5; D might be TRBD2 (6 bases). Germline loops: CDR1 SGHAT, CDR2 FQNNGV. The CDR3 runs to 13 residues. V lost 5 bases, J lost 3 bases, and 10 bases lay in between.

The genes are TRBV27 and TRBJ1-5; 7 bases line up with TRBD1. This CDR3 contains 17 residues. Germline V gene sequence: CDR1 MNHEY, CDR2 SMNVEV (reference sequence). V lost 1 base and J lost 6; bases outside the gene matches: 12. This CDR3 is CASSLFGTDINGQPQHF. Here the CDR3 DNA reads TGTGCCAGCAGTTTATTCGGGACAGATATTAACGGTCAGCCCCAGCATTTT.

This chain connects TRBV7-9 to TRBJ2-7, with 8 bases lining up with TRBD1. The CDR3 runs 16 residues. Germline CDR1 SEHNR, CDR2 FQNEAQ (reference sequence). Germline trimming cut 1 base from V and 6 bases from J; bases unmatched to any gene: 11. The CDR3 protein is CASSLGTGILSREQYF. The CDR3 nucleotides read TGTGCCAGCAGCTTAGGGACAGGGATCCTAAGCCGCGAGCAGTACTTC.

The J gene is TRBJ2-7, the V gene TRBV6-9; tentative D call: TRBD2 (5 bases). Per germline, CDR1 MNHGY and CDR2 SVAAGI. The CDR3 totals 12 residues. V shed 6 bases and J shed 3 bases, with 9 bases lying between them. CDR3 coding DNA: TGTGCCAGCAGCCCGGACTTCTACGAGCAGTACTTC. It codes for CASSPDFYEQYF.

CDR3 residues: CASSSPDRGQPQHF. CDR3 DNA sequence: TGTGCCAGCAGTTCCCCCGACAGAGGTCAGCCCCAGCATTTT. The chain combines TRBV28 with TRBJ1-5; D is possibly TRBD1 (5 bases). V lost 4 bases and J 6 bases, leaving 13 bases between the germline ends. Germline CDR1 MDHEN, CDR2 SYDVKM. The CDR3 covers 14 residues.

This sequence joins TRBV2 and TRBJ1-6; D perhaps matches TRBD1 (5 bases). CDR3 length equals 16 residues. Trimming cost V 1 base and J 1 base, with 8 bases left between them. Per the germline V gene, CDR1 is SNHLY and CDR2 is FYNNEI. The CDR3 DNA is TGTGCCAGCAGTGAAGTTGGGGGGTCCTATAATTCACCCCTCCACTTT. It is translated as CASSEVGGSYNSPLHF.

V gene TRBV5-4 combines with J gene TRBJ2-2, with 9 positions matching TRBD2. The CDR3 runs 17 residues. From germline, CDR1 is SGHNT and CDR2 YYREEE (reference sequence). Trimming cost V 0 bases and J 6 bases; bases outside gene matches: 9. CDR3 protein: CASSLAEGAGGPGELFF. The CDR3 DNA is TGTGCCAGCAGCTTGGCCGAAGGGGCGGGAGGGCCCGGGGAGCTGTTTTTT.

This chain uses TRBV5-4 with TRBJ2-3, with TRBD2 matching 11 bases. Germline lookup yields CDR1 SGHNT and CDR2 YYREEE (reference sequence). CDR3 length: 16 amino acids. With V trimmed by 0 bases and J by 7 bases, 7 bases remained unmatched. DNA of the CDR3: TGTGCCAGCAGCTTGGAGGTAGCGGGAGGGCGGAATACGCAGTATTTT. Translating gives CASSLEVAGGRNTQYF. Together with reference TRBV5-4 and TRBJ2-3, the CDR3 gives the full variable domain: ETGVTQSPTHLIKTRGQQVTLRCSSQSGHNTVSWYQQALGQGPQFIFQYYREEENGRGNFPPRFSGLQFPNYSSELNVNALELDDSALYLCASSLEVAGGRNTQYFGPGTRLTVL.

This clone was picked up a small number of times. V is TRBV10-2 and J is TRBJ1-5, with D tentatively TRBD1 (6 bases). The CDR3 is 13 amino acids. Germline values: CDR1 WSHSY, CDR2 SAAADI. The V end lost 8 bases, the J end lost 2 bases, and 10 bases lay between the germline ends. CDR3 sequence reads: CASGRQGNQPQHF. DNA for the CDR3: TGCGCCAGCGGTAGACAGGGCAATCAGCCCCAGCATTTT.

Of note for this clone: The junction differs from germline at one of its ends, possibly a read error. CDR3 amino acids: CASRDRAQVRVF. In nucleotides, the CDR3 is TGTGCCAGCCGGGACAGGGCCCAAGTTCGGGTCTTC. V gene TRBV6-5 combines with J gene TRBJ2-1; 9 bases fit TRBD1. Germline V gives CDR1 MNHEY, CDR2 SVGAGI. The CDR3 covers 12 residues.

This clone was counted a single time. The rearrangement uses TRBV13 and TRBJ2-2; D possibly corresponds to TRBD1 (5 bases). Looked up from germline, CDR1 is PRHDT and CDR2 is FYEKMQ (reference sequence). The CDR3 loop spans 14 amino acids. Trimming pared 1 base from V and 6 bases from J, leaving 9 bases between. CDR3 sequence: CASSLEGMAGELFF. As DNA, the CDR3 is TGTGCCAGCAGCTTAGAGGGGATGGCCGGGGAGCTGTTTTTT.

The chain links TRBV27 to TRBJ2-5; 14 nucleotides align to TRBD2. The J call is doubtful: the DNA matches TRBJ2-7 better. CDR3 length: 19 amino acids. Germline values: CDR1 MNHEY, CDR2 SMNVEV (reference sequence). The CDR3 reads CASSRTPGLAGGRAYEQYF. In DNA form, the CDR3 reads TGTGCCAGCAGCCGGACGCCCGGACTAGCGGGAGGTAGGGCCTACGAGCAGTACTTC.

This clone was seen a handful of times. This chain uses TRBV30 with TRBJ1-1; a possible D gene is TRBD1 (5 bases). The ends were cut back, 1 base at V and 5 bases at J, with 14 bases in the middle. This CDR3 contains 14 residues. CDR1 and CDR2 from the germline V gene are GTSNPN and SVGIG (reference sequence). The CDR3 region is CAWSGGRVATEAFF. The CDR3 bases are TGTGCCTGGAGTGGGGGCAGGGTGGCTACTGAAGCTTTCTTT. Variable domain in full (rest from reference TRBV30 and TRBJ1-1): SQTIHQWPATLVQPVGSPLSLECTVEGTSNPNLYWYRQAAGRGLQLLFYSVGIGQISSEVPQNLSASRPQDRQFILSSKKLLLSDSGFYLCAWSGGRVATEAFFGQGTRLTVV.

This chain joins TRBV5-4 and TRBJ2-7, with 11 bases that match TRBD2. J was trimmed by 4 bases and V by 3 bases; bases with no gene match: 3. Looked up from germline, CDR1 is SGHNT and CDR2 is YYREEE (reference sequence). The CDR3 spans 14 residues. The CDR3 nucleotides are TGTGCCAGCAGCTCGGGACTAGCGGCATACGAGCAGTACTTC. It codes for CASSSGLAAYEQYF.

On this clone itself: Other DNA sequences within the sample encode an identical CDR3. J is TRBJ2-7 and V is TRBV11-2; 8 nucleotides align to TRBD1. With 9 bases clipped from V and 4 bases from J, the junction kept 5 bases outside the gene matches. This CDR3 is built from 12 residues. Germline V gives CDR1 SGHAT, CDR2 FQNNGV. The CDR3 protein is CASQGAGYEQYF. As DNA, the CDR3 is TGTGCCAGTCAGGGGGCTGGGTACGAGCAGTACTTC.

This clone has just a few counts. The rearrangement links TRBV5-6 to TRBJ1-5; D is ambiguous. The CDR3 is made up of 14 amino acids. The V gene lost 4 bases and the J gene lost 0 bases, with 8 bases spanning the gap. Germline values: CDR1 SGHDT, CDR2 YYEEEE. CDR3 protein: CASSVRHSNQPQHF. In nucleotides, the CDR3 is TGTGCCAGCAGCGTGAGGCATAGCAATCAGCCCCAGCATTTT. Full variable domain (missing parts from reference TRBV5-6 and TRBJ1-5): DAGVTQSPTHLIKTRGQQVTLRCSPKSGHDTVSWYQQALGQGPQFIFQYYEEEERQRGNFPDRFSGHQFPNYSSELNVNALLLGDSALYLCASSVRHSNQPQHFGDGTRLSIL.